Listed below are T cell receptor beta chains from one sample, sequenced in a study of blood T cell repertoires in COVID-19. This table comes from immunoSEQ multiplex PCR, and its TCRdb copy is limited to in-frame clones, with some not included. The sample yields 270,000 or so clones, roughly 91% seen once. The source material was peripheral blood. These receptors were taken from a middle-aged man with acute or convalescent COVID-19. CDR3s include the opening cysteine and the closing phenylalanine or tryptophan. The order of the fields is J gene, V gene, D gene, clone size, CDR3 length, CDR3 protein, CDR3 DNA. The D gene is left open where the match is weak. Size values are once, few and many counts, or a class for expanded clones, and some rows have none.

TRBJ1-1 TRBV6-5 NA NA 13 CASSYFRDTEAFF TGTGCCAGCAGTTACTTCAGGGACACTGAAGCTTTCTTT
TRBJ1-1 TRBV4-1 NA once 16 CASSQDSAGAGTEAFF TGCGCCAGCAGCCAAGATTCCGCAGGGGCCGGCACTGAAGCTTTCTTT
TRBJ1-2 TRBV6-5 TRBD1 once 14 CASTNPGQGSGYTF TGTGCCAGCACCAACCCGGGACAGGGTAGCGGCTACACCTTC
TRBJ2-7 TRBV5-1 TRBD1 NA 14 CASGPGQGRNEQYF TGCGCCAGCGGACCGGGACAGGGTAGGAACGAGCAGTACTTC
TRBJ1-1 TRBV12-2 NA NA 19 CASRLHGRGYREEGTEAFF TGTGCAAGTCGCTTACACGGTAGGGGGTACAGGGAAGAGGGGACTGAAGCTTTCTTT
TRBJ1-1 TRBV30 NA NA 12 CAWNWRHREAFF TGTGCCTGGAATTGGAGGCACAGAGAAGCTTTCTTT
TRBJ1-2 TRBV29-1 NA NA 12 CSAPRGLNGYTF TGCAGCGCCCCGCGGGGGTTGAACGGCTACACCTTC
TRBJ1-1 TRBV5-8 NA NA 14 CASSLDRARGKAFF TGTGCCAGCAGCTTGGACAGGGCTCGGGGTAAAGCTTTCTTT
TRBJ1-2 TRBV19 NA NA 15 CASSSAAKANYGYTF TGTGCCAGTAGCTCTGCGGCAAAAGCTAACTATGGCTACACCTTC
TRBJ1-2 TRBV5-1 NA NA 15 CASSPASDSFYGYTF TGCGCCAGCAGCCCCGCAAGCGATTCTTTCTATGGCTACACCTTC
TRBJ1-2 TRBV27 NA NA 13 CASRFNANYGYTF TGTGCCAGCAGGTTCAACGCGAACTATGGCTACACCTTC
TRBJ1-4 TRBV5-4 TRBD1 once 14 CASSLGQGNEKLFF TGTGCCAGCAGCTTGGGACAGGGGAATGAAAAACTGTTTTTT
TRBJ2-2 TRBV19 NA NA 14 CASSIEGNTGELFF TGTGCCAGTAGTATTGAGGGGAACACCGGGGAGCTGTTTTTT
TRBJ2-1 TRBV6-2/TRBV6-3 TRBD2 few 15 CASSHGGGVVYEQFF TGTGCCAGCAGTCACGGGGGGGGAGTTGTGTATGAGCAGTTCTTC
TRBJ2-7 TRBV11-2 NA NA 12 CASSSQGYEQYF TGTGCCAGCAGCTCACAGGGCTACGAGCAGTACTTC
TRBJ1-2 TRBV2 NA NA 15 CASSALRHTNYGYTF TGTGCCAGCAGTGCTCTCCGACATACTAACTATGGCTACACCTTC
TRBJ2-5 TRBV2 NA NA 14 CASSPTGSGETQYF TGTGCCAGCAGTCCCACAGGGAGCGGAGAGACCCAGTACTTC